A selection of T cell receptor beta chains follows, all from one sample in a study of cytomegalovirus exposure and HLA in healthy donors. Clones were read by immunoSEQ multiplex PCR, and TCRdb kept only the in-frame ones, dropping some. Of about 160,000 clones in the sample, 65% to 80% were seen once. Material for sequencing was PBMCs. The receptor set was obtained from a man in his forties or fifties in good health and CMV-seronegative. Each CDR3 is given with its conserved first and last residue. The D gene is left open where the match is weak. Not all rows give a size; the values are once, few, many and, for expanded clones, a class.

CDR3 DNA: TGCGCCAGCAGCACCGAACTAGCGCGCTACGAGCAGTACTTC
CDR3 protein: CASSTELARYEQYF
clone size: NA
J gene: TRBJ2-7
V gene: TRBV10-1
D gene: TRBD2

CDR3 DNA: TGTGCCAGCAGCTTAGAAGGGGAGGAGTCCTTC
CDR3 protein: CASSLEGEESF
clone size: once
J gene: TRBJ1-2
V gene: TRBV13
D gene: NA

CDR3 DNA: TGTGCCAGCAGTGACTCCCGCTCTGGGGCCAACGTCCTGACTTTC
CDR3 protein: CASSDSRSGANVLTF
clone size: NA
J gene: TRBJ2-6
V gene: TRBV6-4
D gene: NA

CDR3 DNA: TGTGCCAGCAGTTTGGACAGCCTTTACACCGGGGAGCTGTTTTTT
CDR3 protein: CASSLDSLYTGELFF
clone size: NA
J gene: TRBJ2-2
V gene: TRBV5-6
D gene: NA

CDR3 DNA: TGTGCCAGCAGTTACTCGGACAGGACCCATGGCTACACCTTC
CDR3 protein: CASSYSDRTHGYTF
clone size: NA
J gene: TRBJ1-2
V gene: TRBV6-5
D gene: TRBD1

CDR3 DNA: TGTGCCAGCAGCCCGATACCACGCGTCTCCTACGAGCAGTACTTC
CDR3 protein: CASSPIPRVSYEQYF
clone size: NA
J gene: TRBJ2-7
V gene: TRBV6-5
D gene: NA

CDR3 DNA: TGCGCCAGCAGCACGTATGGACAGCTGAACACTGAAGCTTTCTTT
CDR3 protein: CASSTYGQLNTEAFF
clone size: once
J gene: TRBJ1-1
V gene: TRBV5-1
D gene: NA

CDR3 DNA: TGTGCCAGTAGCCTCGGGGGGGGCGGCATGAACACTGAAGCTTTCTTT
CDR3 protein: CASSLGGGGMNTEAFF
clone size: NA
J gene: TRBJ1-1
V gene: TRBV19
D gene: NA

CDR3 DNA: TGTGCCAGCAGTGCCCCCGGTGGTATCGGGATGGCCCAGTACTTC
CDR3 protein: CASSAPGGIGMAQYF
clone size: NA
J gene: TRBJ2-5
V gene: TRBV11-2
D gene: NA

CDR3 DNA: TGTGCCAGCAGCTTAGCGACCCGGGAGGCTTTCCTAGATACGCAGTATTTT
CDR3 protein: CASSLATREAFLDTQYF
clone size: NA
J gene: TRBJ2-3
V gene: TRBV7-6
D gene: TRBD2

CDR3 DNA: TGCGCCAGCAGCCAAGGGATCACAGAAAACTATGGCTACACCTTC
CDR3 protein: CASSQGITENYGYTF
clone size: once
J gene: TRBJ1-2
V gene: TRBV4-1
D gene: NA

CDR3 DNA: TGTGCCAGCAATTCTCGGAACACTGAAGCTTTCTTT
CDR3 protein: CASNSRNTEAFF
clone size: NA
J gene: TRBJ1-1
V gene: TRBV6-5
D gene: NA

CDR3 DNA: TGCGCCAGCATACCCGTCGGTGGTTACCGCGGGGAGCTGTTTTTT
CDR3 protein: CASIPVGGYRGELFF
clone size: NA
J gene: TRBJ2-2
V gene: TRBV5-1
D gene: NA

CDR3 DNA: TGCGCCAGCAGCCAAGAATGGGCCGGGGGCAATCAGCCCCAGCATTTT
CDR3 protein: CASSQEWAGGNQPQHF
clone size: NA
J gene: TRBJ1-5
V gene: TRBV4-1
D gene: NA

CDR3 DNA: TGTGCCAGCTCACCAACGGGGACAGGTTACGAGCAGTACTTC
CDR3 protein: CASSPTGTGYEQYF
clone size: once
J gene: TRBJ2-7
V gene: TRBV18
D gene: TRBD1

CDR3 DNA: TGTGCCAGCAGTTTAAAGCGGGGGCGGGAGACCCAGTACTTC
CDR3 protein: CASSLKRGRETQYF
clone size: once
J gene: TRBJ2-5
V gene: TRBV28
D gene: TRBD2

CDR3 DNA: TGTGCCAGTAGGTCAGACCGGAGCTCCTACAATGAGCAGTTCTTC
CDR3 protein: CASRSDRSSYNEQFF
clone size: few
J gene: TRBJ2-1
V gene: TRBV19
D gene: NA

CDR3 DNA: TGTGCCTGGACCCTCTCCGGGACTGACTATGGCTACACCTTC
CDR3 protein: CAWTLSGTDYGYTF
clone size: NA
J gene: TRBJ1-2
V gene: TRBV30
D gene: NA

CDR3 DNA: TGTGCCAGCAGCTTTTTGGGGGCCAGGAACAGCGGGGAGCTGTTTTTT
CDR3 protein: CASSFLGARNSGELFF
clone size: NA
J gene: TRBJ2-2
V gene: TRBV5-4
D gene: NA

CDR3 DNA: TGCGCCAGCAGCTCCAGACTAGCGGGGGGTGGGACAGATACGCAGTATTTT
CDR3 protein: CASSSRLAGGGTDTQYF
clone size: few
J gene: TRBJ2-3
V gene: TRBV5-1
D gene: TRBD2

CDR3 DNA: TGTGCCACCAGCAGAGTCCCTGGGCTGGACGAGCAGTACTTC
CDR3 protein: CATSRVPGLDEQYF
clone size: NA
J gene: TRBJ2-7
V gene: TRBV15
D gene: NA

CDR3 DNA: TGTGCCAGCAGTCACGACCGGGATTTATACGAGCAGTACTTC
CDR3 protein: CASSHDRDLYEQYF
clone size: NA
J gene: TRBJ2-7
V gene: TRBV6-5
D gene: NA

CDR3 DNA: TGTGCCAGTAGTATTAACGCGGCCCCCTACGAGCAGTACTTC
CDR3 protein: CASSINAAPYEQYF
clone size: NA
J gene: TRBJ2-7
V gene: TRBV19
D gene: NA

CDR3 DNA: TGTGCCACCAGCAGAGATCTGGGGGGTACAGATACGCAGTATTTT
CDR3 protein: CATSRDLGGTDTQYF
clone size: NA
J gene: TRBJ2-3
V gene: TRBV15
D gene: NA

CDR3 DNA: TGTGCCAGCAGCCATGGTCCAGGGAAAAAGGCCGGGGAGCTGTTTTTT
CDR3 protein: CASSHGPGKKAGELFF
clone size: NA
J gene: TRBJ2-2
V gene: TRBV14
D gene: NA

CDR3 DNA: TGTGCCAGCAGCTTTCCAGCGGGGGGAGCTGCGATTAGGCAGTTCTTC
CDR3 protein: CASSFPAGGAAIRQFF
clone size: NA
J gene: TRBJ2-1
V gene: TRBV7-9
D gene: TRBD2

CDR3 DNA: TGTGCCAGCTCACCACCAGGACAGGGTAATGGCTACACCTTC
CDR3 protein: CASSPPGQGNGYTF
clone size: NA
J gene: TRBJ1-2
V gene: TRBV18
D gene: TRBD1

CDR3 DNA: TGTGCCAGCAGCTTACCGAAACCCGGGACAGGGTTGGACAATGAGCAGTTCTTC
CDR3 protein: CASSLPKPGTGLDNEQFF
clone size: NA
J gene: TRBJ2-1
V gene: TRBV11-2
D gene: TRBD1

CDR3 DNA: TGCGCCAGCAGTGATGAACCCAGGGATGGCTACACCTTC
CDR3 protein: CASSDEPRDGYTF
clone size: NA
J gene: TRBJ1-2
V gene: TRBV10-2
D gene: NA

CDR3 DNA: TGTGCCTGGGCCTTTACTGGGGGGATTCGAGCTTTCTTT
CDR3 protein: CAWAFTGGIRAFF
clone size: NA
J gene: TRBJ1-1
V gene: TRBV30
D gene: NA

CDR3 DNA: TGCGCCAGCAGCTTGGAACTAGCGGGGGGCGGTAAGCAGTTCTTC
CDR3 protein: CASSLELAGGGKQFF
clone size: NA
J gene: TRBJ2-1
V gene: TRBV5-1
D gene: TRBD2

CDR3 DNA: TGTGCCAGCAGTTTATGGGGGGAGAGGAATGAAAAACTGTTTTTT
CDR3 protein: CASSLWGERNEKLFF
clone size: NA
J gene: TRBJ1-4
V gene: TRBV27
D gene: NA

CDR3 DNA: TGTGCCAGCAGTGTGGGCCCGTATAACTCACCCCTCCACTTT
CDR3 protein: CASSVGPYNSPLHF
clone size: NA
J gene: TRBJ1-6
V gene: TRBV25-1
D gene: NA

CDR3 DNA: TGTGCCAGTAGCGCGACAGGGTTCTATGGCTACACCTTC
CDR3 protein: CASSATGFYGYTF
clone size: NA
J gene: TRBJ1-2
V gene: TRBV19
D gene: TRBD1

CDR3 DNA: TGTGCCAGCAGTGTTTGGCAGGGCTACGAGCAGTACTTC
CDR3 protein: CASSVWQGYEQYF
clone size: NA
J gene: TRBJ2-7
V gene: TRBV27
D gene: NA

CDR3 DNA: TGTGCCTGGAGTGCCGTTTATAATTCACCCCTCCACTTT
CDR3 protein: CAWSAVYNSPLHF
clone size: NA
J gene: TRBJ1-6
V gene: TRBV30
D gene: NA

CDR3 DNA: TGTGCCAGCAGCTCCACTTACCAGGGGACACCGAGAGGTAACACTGAAGCTTTCTTT
CDR3 protein: CASSSTYQGTPRGNTEAFF
clone size: NA
J gene: TRBJ1-1
V gene: TRBV7-9
D gene: NA

CDR3 DNA: TGTGCCAGCAGTCGGACAGGGAAAAACACCATATATTTT
CDR3 protein: CASSRTGKNTIYF
clone size: once
J gene: TRBJ1-3
V gene: TRBV6-1
D gene: TRBD1

CDR3 DNA: TGTGCCAGCTCACCAACGGGAGAGGTAGATACGCAGTATTTT
CDR3 protein: CASSPTGEVDTQYF
clone size: few
J gene: TRBJ2-3
V gene: TRBV18
D gene: NA

CDR3 DNA: TGTGCCAGCAGTGTACAGGCCCGGGAGCTGTTTTTT
CDR3 protein: CASSVQARELFF
clone size: NA
J gene: TRBJ2-2
V gene: TRBV2
D gene: NA

CDR3 DNA: TGTGCCAGTAGTACGACCTTGGCAGGGGGGAATGAGCAGTTCTTC
CDR3 protein: CASSTTLAGGNEQFF
clone size: NA
J gene: TRBJ2-1
V gene: TRBV19
D gene: NA

CDR3 DNA: TGTGCCAGCAGCTTAACCGGGGGGGAGAGGGAAAAACTGTTTTTT
CDR3 protein: CASSLTGGEREKLFF
clone size: NA
J gene: TRBJ1-4
V gene: TRBV7-3
D gene: NA

CDR3 DNA: TGTGCCAGCAGCTTAACGGCCCCCAGGGGAATGTCCTATAATTCACCCCTCCACTTT
CDR3 protein: CASSLTAPRGMSYNSPLHF
clone size: NA
J gene: TRBJ1-6
V gene: TRBV7-2
D gene: NA

CDR3 DNA: TGTGCCTGGGCGGGGACAGGACGGGGCTACACCTTC
CDR3 protein: CAWAGTGRGYTF
clone size: NA
J gene: TRBJ1-2
V gene: TRBV30
D gene: TRBD1

CDR3 DNA: TGTGCCAGCAGCCCTTGGGGTCAGGGATCCTACGAGCAGTACTTC
CDR3 protein: CASSPWGQGSYEQYF
clone size: NA
J gene: TRBJ2-7
V gene: TRBV7-9
D gene: NA

CDR3 DNA: TGTGCCAGCAGTCTCCCTCAGGGTCGGGAGACCCAGTACTTC
CDR3 protein: CASSLPQGRETQYF
clone size: NA
J gene: TRBJ2-5
V gene: TRBV28
D gene: NA

CDR3 DNA: TGTGCCAGCACGCCGCCGGTAATCAGGGGCCAAGAGACCCAGTACTTC
CDR3 protein: CASTPPVIRGQETQYF
clone size: NA
J gene: TRBJ2-5
V gene: TRBV7-6
D gene: NA

CDR3 DNA: TGCAGCGTTGGGGGGCGCTTAGAGACCCAGTACTTC
CDR3 protein: CSVGGRLETQYF
clone size: NA
J gene: TRBJ2-5
V gene: TRBV29-1
D gene: NA

CDR3 DNA: TGTGCTAGCAGCCCTCGGGCGACAGGGACGTCCGGGGAGCTGTTTTTT
CDR3 protein: CASSPRATGTSGELFF
clone size: NA
J gene: TRBJ2-2
V gene: TRBV7-7
D gene: TRBD1

CDR3 DNA: TGTGCCAGCAGAGCTCCAGGGGGTCCGTTTCAGTACGAGCAGTACTTC
CDR3 protein: CASRAPGGPFQYEQYF
clone size: NA
J gene: TRBJ2-7
V gene: TRBV28
D gene: TRBD1

CDR3 DNA: TGTGCCAGCAGTATACTAGCGGGGGGGCGAGAGACCCAGTACTTC
CDR3 protein: CASSILAGGRETQYF
clone size: NA
J gene: TRBJ2-5
V gene: TRBV6-5
D gene: TRBD2

CDR3 DNA: TGTGCCAGCAGTTTATATAGTGGTAATCAGCCCCAGCATTTT
CDR3 protein: CASSLYSGNQPQHF
clone size: NA
J gene: TRBJ1-5
V gene: TRBV28
D gene: NA